The T cell receptor beta chain described here comes from a study of T cells in Graves' hyperthyroidism and ophthalmopathy. Trimming removed 5 bases from V and 0 bases from J, with 8 bases in between. Germline CDR1 and CDR2: SGHVS and FQNEAQ. The CDR3 contains 14 residues. TCR beta CDR3 region amplification was performed from RNA transcripts. An initial round of RT-PCR targeting the TCR CDR3 relied on the HTBI primer set. TCRdb redid the calling of the multiplex PCR reads with MiXCR, one entry per CDR3 protein. Of hundreds of thousands of distinct CDR3 sequences listed, approximately 15% are singletons.

J is TRBJ1-5 and V is TRBV7-8; TRBD1 might be the D (5 bases). The specimen was blood. The receptor was derived from a woman aged 40 to 50 with Graves' ophthalmopathy. In DNA form, the CDR3 reads TGTGCCAGCAGCACGACAGTTAGCAATCAGCCCCAGCATTTT. Its protein product is CASSTTVSNQPQHF.